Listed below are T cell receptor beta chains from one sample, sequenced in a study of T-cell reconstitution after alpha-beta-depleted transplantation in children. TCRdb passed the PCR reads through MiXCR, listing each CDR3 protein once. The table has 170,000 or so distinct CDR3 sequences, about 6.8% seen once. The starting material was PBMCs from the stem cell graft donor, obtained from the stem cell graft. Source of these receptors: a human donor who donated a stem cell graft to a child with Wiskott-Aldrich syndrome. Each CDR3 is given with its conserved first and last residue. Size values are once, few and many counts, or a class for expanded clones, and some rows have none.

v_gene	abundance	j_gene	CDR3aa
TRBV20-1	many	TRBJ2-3	CSAKGTAGTDTQYF
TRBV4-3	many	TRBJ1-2	CASSQDFGGNGYTF
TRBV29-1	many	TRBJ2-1	CSVRAGNVNNEQFF
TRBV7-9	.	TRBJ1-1	CASSAIFNTEAFF
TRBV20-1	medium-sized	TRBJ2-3	CSARDPLAGESDTQYF
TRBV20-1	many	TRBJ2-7	CSAREPKVGEQYF
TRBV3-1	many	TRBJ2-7	CASSQVVAVWNEQYF
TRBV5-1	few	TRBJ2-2	CASSLGSQGAANTGELFF
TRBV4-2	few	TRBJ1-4	CASSQDGHRPGEKLFF
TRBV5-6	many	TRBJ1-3	CASSLEVGSSGNTIYF
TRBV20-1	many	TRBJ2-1	CSAQRRNEQFF
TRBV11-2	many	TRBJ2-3	CASALAGGTDTQYF
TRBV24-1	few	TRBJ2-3	CATSDTGTPLLDTQYF
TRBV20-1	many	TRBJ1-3	CSARWEGGNTIYF
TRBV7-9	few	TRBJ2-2	CASSLGNENTGELFF